This T cell receptor (beta chain) comes out of a study of blood T cell repertoires in COVID-19. Overall study context: The samples span acute and convalescent COVID-19 from the United States, Italy and Spain. T cells, B-cell-depleted T cells, or PBMCs supplied cDNA or gDNA.

Per the study methods: Using reference gene primer amplification, nucleated cell counts were estimated. Repertoires were generated with immunoSEQ multiplex PCR, while TCRdb's copy carries only in-frame clones and drops some. The DNA was the basis for D and trimming; V, J and clone size are from that table. The profile shows some 150,000 clones, around 91% of them singletons. This TCR came from a woman in her sixties or seventies with active COVID-19. The sequenced material came from peripheral blood.

CDR3 residues: CASRGQGSGNQPQHF. CDR3 DNA: TGTGCCAGCAGAGGACAGGGGAGTGGCAATCAGCCCCAGCATTTT. The chain couples TRBV2 to TRBJ1-5; 9 positions match TRBD1. The V gene's germline CDR1 is SNHLY and CDR2 FYNNEI. V lost 6 bases, J lost 2 bases, and 5 bases stayed unmatched. The CDR3 sequence is 15 residues long.